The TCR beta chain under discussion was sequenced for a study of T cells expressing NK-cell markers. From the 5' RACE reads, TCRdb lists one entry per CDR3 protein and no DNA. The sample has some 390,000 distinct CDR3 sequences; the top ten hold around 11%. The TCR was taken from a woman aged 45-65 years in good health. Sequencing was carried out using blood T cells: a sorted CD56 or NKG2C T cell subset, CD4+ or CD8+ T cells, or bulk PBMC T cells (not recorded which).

CDR3 region: CASSPGAGRSHNEQFF. The chain couples TRBV18 to TRBJ2-1; the D gene TCRdb calls, TRBD1, cannot be checked with no DNA. The CDR3 contains 16 residues. Germline V gives CDR1 KGHSH, CDR2 LQKENI.